This TCR beta chain came from a study of T cell responses to AZD1222 COVID-19 vaccine. Study-wide results and caveats: Donors were mostly white British, more females; clonal diversity possibly underestimated.

A remark on this clone: Its antigen is unidentified.

Germline V gene lookup returns CDR1 SEHNR and CDR2 FQNEAQ (reference sequence). This CDR3 is built from 14 residues. Deletions cut 5 bases from V and 2 bases from J, with 13 bases between. Using immunoSEQ multiplex PCR, the repertoire was profiled, and TCRdb retains in-frame clones only, with some absent. The sample has roughly 80,000 clones, over 75% seen once. The rearrangement uses TRBV7-9 and TRBJ2-7, with a possible D match to TRBD1 (5 bases). The sequences come from peripheral blood, collected 28 days after the second AZD1222 dose. The source is an adult who received the AZD1222 COVID-19 vaccine. The CDR3 region is CASSRRQTPYEQYF. As DNA, the CDR3 is TGTGCCAGCAGCCGAAGACAGACCCCCTACGAGCAGTACTTC.